The present T cell receptor (beta chain) was sequenced within a study of cytomegalovirus exposure and HLA in healthy donors. The study's findings and limits: A few chains tied to CMV proved CMV antigen-specific in vitro.

CDR1 SNHLY and CDR2 FYNNEI come from the germline V gene. V was clipped by 4 bases and J by 0 bases, with 9 bases between them. The CDR3 runs 14 residues. About this clone itself: Its cognate antigen is unknown.

PCR was performed using 60 Vbeta and 13 Jbeta primers. The method was immunoSEQ multiplex PCR; TCRdb's version includes in-frame clones alone and lacks a portion of them. The sample yields about 140,000 clones, about 84% seen once. Healthy individuals who donated bone marrow served as the donors. The clonotype comes from a woman aged 40 to 50 in good health and CMV-seropositive. Input material: PBMCs. J is TRBJ2-5 and V is TRBV2; tentative D call: TRBD1 (5 bases). This chain's CDR3 is CASSGAGNQETQYF. The CDR3 region has the DNA TGTGCCAGCAGTGGGGCAGGGAACCAAGAGACCCAGTACTTC.